This is a list of T cell receptor beta chains from one sample in a study of PD-1 blockade in classical Hodgkin lymphoma. Sequencing used immunoSEQ multiplex PCR; TCRdb keeps in-frame clones, though not all of them. Altogether over 60,000 clones are present, 70% to 75% being singletons, with the ten largest covering approximately 9%. Source: peripheral blood mononuclear cells (PBMCs), taken before the second cycle of nivolumab. The receptors were sampled from a human donor with classical Hodgkin lymphoma. Both conserved end residues are part of each CDR3. A D gene is named only where the DNA matches it firmly. Not every row has a clone size; where given, it reads once, few, many or a size class.

TRBV5-1	TRBD1	.	TRBJ2-5	CASSLQTGGWETQYF	TGCGCCAGCAGCTTACAGACAGGGGGCTGGGAGACCCAGTACTTC
TRBV6-5	.	.	TRBJ2-7	CAHEVVYEQYF	TGTGCCCATGAAGTAGTCTACGAGCAGTACTTC
TRBV5-1	.	.	TRBJ1-4	CASSLGASNEKLFF	TGCGCCAGCAGCTTGGGGGCCTCGAATGAAAAACTGTTTTTT
TRBV25-1	TRBD1	.	TRBJ2-1	CATMAGGALDEQFF	TGTGCCACTATGGCAGGGGGCGCTTTGGATGAGCAGTTCTTC
TRBV6-6	.	.	TRBJ1-1	CASRLIRGNTEAFF	TGTGCCAGTAGGTTGATTCGGGGGAACACTGAAGCTTTCTTT
TRBV6-5	.	.	TRBJ1-1	CASSYSGENTEAFF	TGTGCCAGCAGTTACTCTGGGGAGAACACTGAAGCTTTCTTT
TRBV7-9	TRBD1	.	TRBJ1-2	CASSSWLGDRDPRGYTF	TGTGCCAGCAGCTCCTGGTTAGGGGACAGGGACCCTCGAGGCTACACCTTC
TRBV27	.	.	TRBJ1-2	CASSFSGIGYGYTF	TGTGCCAGCAGTTTTTCAGGGATTGGCTATGGCTACACCTTC
TRBV19	.	.	TRBJ1-2	CASSLGRVAYGYTF	TGTGCCAGTAGTCTCGGGCGGGTCGCCTATGGCTACACCTTC
TRBV7-2	TRBD1	.	TRBJ1-5	CASSRQGGRGNQPQHF	TGTGCCAGCAGTCGACAGGGGGGTAGAGGCAATCAGCCCCAGCATTTT
TRBV9	TRBD2	.	TRBJ2-1	CASSVGGSYNEQFF	TGTGCCAGCAGCGTCGGGGGGTCCTACAATGAGCAGTTCTTC
TRBV9	.	.	TRBJ2-2	CASSQGSGELFF	TGTGCCAGCAGCCAGGGAAGCGGGGAGCTGTTTTTT
TRBV19	TRBD1	.	TRBJ2-7	CASKGATPSYEQYF	TGTGCCAGTAAGGGGGCGACCCCGTCCTACGAGCAGTACTTC
TRBV6-5	.	.	TRBJ2-3	CASAGDYLTDTQYF	TGTGCCAGCGCGGGCGACTACCTCACAGATACGCAGTATTTT
TRBV2	TRBD1	.	TRBJ1-5	CASRSTGLESQPQHF	TGTGCCAGCAGGTCGACAGGGCTCGAAAGTCAGCCCCAGCATTTT
TRBV29-1	TRBD2	.	TRBJ2-3	CSVVPSGRAGSDTQYF	TGCAGCGTTGTGCCTAGCGGGAGGGCCGGGTCGGATACGCAGTATTTT
TRBV5-1	.	.	TRBJ1-1	CASSSGVGGNTEAFF	TGCGCCAGCAGCTCAGGCGTGGGGGGGAACACTGAAGCTTTCTTT
TRBV5-6	TRBD2	.	TRBJ2-2	CASSRGLEGTGELFF	TGTGCCAGCAGCCGGGGACTAGAAGGCACCGGGGAGCTGTTTTTT
TRBV4-1	TRBD1	.	TRBJ2-5	CASSQDYEGAPYQETQYF	TGCGCCAGCAGCCAAGATTACGAGGGGGCTCCGTACCAAGAGACCCAGTACTTC
TRBV5-1	TRBD1	.	TRBJ2-5	CASRGTGGIGETQYF	TGCGCCAGCAGGGGGACAGGGGGCATCGGAGAGACCCAGTACTTC
TRBV7-2	.	.	TRBJ1-5	CASSLAPRIGSNQPQHF	TGTGCCAGCAGCTTAGCGCCCAGAATTGGGAGCAATCAGCCCCAGCATTTT
TRBV6-1	.	.	TRBJ1-2	CASSEGTRNHGYTF	TGTGCCAGCAGTGAGGGGACACGGAATCATGGCTACACCTTC
TRBV29-1	.	.	TRBJ2-2	CSVAEGYTGELFF	TGCAGCGTTGCAGAGGGGTACACCGGGGAGCTGTTTTTT
TRBV28	.	.	TRBJ1-2	CASTLGRVDYGYTF	TGTGCCAGCACCCTGGGGAGGGTGGACTATGGCTACACCTTC
TRBV11-3	.	.	TRBJ1-1	CASREGDTEAFF	TGTGCCAGCAGGGAAGGGGACACTGAAGCTTTCTTT
TRBV19	.	.	TRBJ1-2	CASTFEGPNYGYTF	TGTGCCAGTACCTTTGAAGGCCCAAACTATGGCTACACCTTC
TRBV19	TRBD2	.	TRBJ2-7	CASSISGRSYEQYF	TGTGCCAGTAGTATTAGCGGGCGCTCCTACGAGCAGTACTTC
TRBV6-1	TRBD1	.	TRBJ1-2	CASSETGGADYGYTF	TGTGCCAGCAGTGAAACAGGGGGCGCTGACTATGGCTACACCTTC
TRBV9	.	.	TRBJ1-3	CASSVGRGTGNTIYF	TGTGCCAGCAGCGTAGGTCGGGGGACTGGAAACACCATATATTTT
TRBV19	TRBD2	.	TRBJ2-1	CASSIELARNNEQFF	TGTGCCAGTAGTATAGAACTAGCGCGAAACAATGAGCAGTTCTTC
TRBV21-1	.	.	TRBJ1-5	CASSKTTGEGQPQHF	TGTGCCAGCAGCAAGACTACAGGGGAGGGTCAGCCCCAGCATTTT
TRBV4-1	TRBD2	.	TRBJ2-1	CASSQGTRDYYNEQFF	TGCGCCAGCAGCCAAGGGACCCGGGACTACTACAATGAGCAGTTCTTC
TRBV15	TRBD1	.	TRBJ1-1	CATHRDRVDTEAFF	TGTGCCACCCACCGGGACAGGGTGGACACTGAAGCTTTCTTT
TRBV5-6	.	.	TRBJ2-1	CASSLREGKTSQFF	TGTGCCAGCAGCTTGCGAGAAGGGAAGACATCACAGTTCTTC
TRBV5-1	TRBD1	once	TRBJ1-1	CASSLSGQGYTEAFF	TGCGCCAGCAGCTTGTCGGGACAGGGCTACACTGAAGCTTTCTTT
TRBV19	.	once	TRBJ1-5	CASSPLANQPQHF	TGTGCCAGTAGTCCGTTAGCTAATCAGCCCCAGCATTTT
TRBV11-3	.	.	TRBJ1-1	CASSLDTGTEAFF	TGTGCCAGCAGCTTAGATACGGGGACTGAAGCTTTCTTT
TRBV6-1	.	.	TRBJ2-2	CASRKDGELFF	TGTGCCAGCAGAAAAGACGGGGAGCTGTTTTTT
TRBV6-1	.	.	TRBJ2-3	CASIKDATDTQYF	TGTGCCAGCATTAAGGACGCCACAGATACGCAGTATTTT
TRBV4-1	.	few	TRBJ1-2	CASSQDRGPYGYTF	TGCGCCAGCAGCCAAGATCGAGGGCCCTATGGCTACACCTTC
TRBV6-5	.	few	TRBJ1-4	CASSYGRVGKKLFF	TGTGCCAGCAGTTACGGCAGGGTGGGGAAAAAACTGTTTTTT
TRBV4-1	.	once	TRBJ1-1	CASSSLGLENTEAFF	TGCGCCAGCAGCTCCCTAGGGCTGGAGAACACTGAAGCTTTCTTT
TRBV28	.	.	TRBJ1-4	CASSPGEKLFF	TGTGCCAGCAGCCCCGGGGAAAAACTGTTTTTT
TRBV19	.	.	TRBJ1-1	CASSVVGGRNTEAFF	TGTGCCAGTAGTGTCGTAGGGGGTAGGAACACTGAAGCTTTCTTT
TRBV27	.	once	TRBJ2-7	CASSPRVAMSYEQYF	TGTGCCAGCAGTCCCAGAGTGGCCATGTCCTACGAGCAGTACTTC
TRBV4-2	.	once	TRBJ1-1	CASSQDSSDAGAFF	TGTGCCAGCAGCCAAGATAGTTCGGACGCGGGTGCTTTCTTT
TRBV2	.	.	TRBJ2-6	CASSFQGFGANVLTF	TGTGCCAGCAGTTTCCAGGGGTTTGGGGCCAACGTCCTGACTTTC
TRBV7-3	TRBD1	.	TRBJ2-1	CASSLRQGLMNEQFF	TGTGCCAGCAGCCTCCGACAGGGTTTAATGAATGAGCAGTTCTTC
TRBV15	TRBD1	.	TRBJ2-3	CATSRARDRVLDTQYF	TGTGCCACCAGCAGAGCCCGGGACAGGGTTCTAGATACGCAGTATTTT